This T cell receptor beta chain was identified in a study of CD8+ T cells in alopecia areata. For the study at large: Severity scores in treated patients reflected the percentage of scalp affected.

RNA extraction was followed by reverse transcription into cDNA, which acted as the sequencing template. The data were produced by immunoSEQ multiplex PCR, yet TCRdb's version contains in-frame clones alone and is incomplete. The sample shows some 200,000 clones, roughly 44% of them seen only once. The germline V gene has CDR1 SNHLY and CDR2 FYNNEI. There are 11 residues in the CDR3. V was shortened by 8 bases and J by 6 bases, with 11 bases between the two germline ends. The treatment was: oral pan-JAK inhibitor, 5-10 mg twice daily. Notes on the study in general: Possibly as an HLA-related effect, TCR sharing across patients appeared less clear than in mice. In lesional scalp, particularly from alopecia totalis/universalis, clonality was higher than in normal scalp. Resident alphabeta T cells of normal skin are also sequenced in scalp samples.

Note on this clone: What it binds is not known. Other DNA sequences of this sample code for an identical CDR3.

The genes are TRBV2 and TRBJ2-7; no clear D gene. The clonotype was recovered from a human donor with alopecia areata. This specimen consisted of CD4+ T cells sorted from blood, obtained between weeks 36 and 40, from a patient treated with tofacitinib. CDR3 region: CASHLLSEQYF. In nucleotides, the CDR3 is TGTGCCAGCCACCTGTTATCCGAGCAGTACTTC. Drawing the rest from reference TRBV2 and TRBJ2-7, the complete variable domain is EPEVTQTPSHQVTQMGQEVILRCVPISNHLYFYWYRQILGQKVEFLVSFYNNEISEKSEIFDDQFSVERPDGSNFTLKIRSTKLEDSAMYFCASHLLSEQYFGPGTRLTVT.